These 31 T cell receptor beta chains were sequenced from one sample in a study of blood T cells in healthy people across ages. For the second PCR, which ran for about 6 to 11 cycles, a sample-barcoded 5' primer and a J-beta primer mix were used. TCRdb ran MiXCR on the 5' RACE reads and lists one entry per CDR3 protein. The profile covers hundreds of thousands of distinct CDR3 sequences, with 45% to 60% appearing a single time and about 14% taken by the ten largest. The sample consisted of blood. The receptors come from a woman of 80 years or more in good health.

As concerns this clonotype: One base away lies a much larger clone, so this may be a sequencing read error. This sequence joins TRBV30 and TRBJ1-2; D not resolved. The CDR3 consists of 12 residues. The germline V gene encodes CDR1 GTSNPN and CDR2 SVGIG (reference sequence). For the CDR3, the DNA is TGTGCCCGGAGGAAGGATCAATATGGCTACACCTTC. Encoded protein: CARRKDQYGYTF.

This clonotype was seen ten or more times. The J gene is TRBJ2-3, the V gene TRBV7-3; 8 bases map to TRBD2. Germline values: CDR1 SGHTA, CDR2 FQGTGA. The CDR3 totals 16 residues. Trimming removed 5 bases from V and 0 bases from J; junction bases left unmatched: 7. CDR3 amino acids: CASSRTSGSSTDTQYF. DNA of the CDR3: TGTGCCAGCAGCCGAACTAGCGGATCTAGCACAGATACGCAGTATTTT.

Remarks on this clonotype: This may come from a read error, since a much larger clone is one base off. J is TRBJ2-7 and V is TRBV7-9, with 10 nucleotides matching TRBD2. The CDR3 is 13 residues long. CDR1 and CDR2 (germline): SEHNR, FQNEAQ (reference sequence). CDR3 amino acids: CASGGTSDYVQYF. CDR3 nucleotides: TGTGCCAGCGGCGGGACTAGCGACTACGTGCAGTACTTC.

This clonotype was counted at least ten times. The chain combines TRBV5-1 with TRBJ2-1; no reliable D call. Trimming pared 0 bases from V and 3 bases from J, leaving 7 bases between. CDR1 and CDR2 (germline): SGHRS, YFSETQ. The CDR3 sequence is 14 residues long. CDR3 region: CASSLEPDYNEQFF. DNA of the CDR3: TGCGCCAGCAGCTTGGAGCCAGACTACAATGAGCAGTTCTTC.

The rearrangement links TRBV5-1 to TRBJ2-3, with 7 bases aligning to TRBD1. Germline V lookup: CDR1 SGHRS, CDR2 YFSETQ. This CDR3 region has 15 residues. V shed 4 bases and J 5 bases; nucleotides not matched to a gene: 10. CDR3: CASSPGGQKGDTQYF. In DNA, the CDR3 is TGCGCCAGCAGCCCAGGGGGTCAGAAAGGAGATACGCAGTATTTT.

This clonotype is a singleton in its sample. V and J are TRBV20-1 and TRBJ1-1; D uncertain. V was pared by 2 bases and J by 6 bases, with 13 bases between. CDR3 length equals 13 residues. Germline lookup yields CDR1 DFQATT and CDR2 SNEGSKA (reference sequence). The CDR3 nucleotides are TGCAGTGCTAGACAGAACTCCGGTGCTGAAGCTTTCTTT. Translated: CSARQNSGAEAFF.

The chain carries TRBV9 and TRBJ2-1; 9 nucleotides agree with TRBD2. J gave up 10 bases and V 0 bases, and 2 bases lay outside the gene matches. This CDR3 contains 13 residues. Looked up from germline, CDR1 is SGDLS and CDR2 is YYNGEE. The CDR3 reads CASSVGLAEEQFF. Here the CDR3 DNA reads TGTGCCAGCAGCGTAGGACTAGCGGAAGAGCAGTTCTTC.

Regarding this clonotype: A clone one base away is much larger, so this may be a read error. The rearrangement uses TRBV4-2 and TRBJ1-4; D might be TRBD1 (5 bases). Deletions cut 0 bases from V and 7 bases from J, with 12 bases between. CDR3 length equals 15 residues. Per the germline V gene, CDR1 is LGHNA and CDR2 is YNFKEQ. CDR3 nucleotide sequence: TGTGCCAGCAGCCAAGAAGACGGGGCGGGTGAAAAACTGTTTTTT. Amino acids: CASSQEDGAGEKLFF.

CDR3 protein: CSAAGVGQREQFF. Written as DNA, the CDR3 is TGCAGTGCCGCGGGAGTCGGGCAGCGTGAGCAGTTCTTC. The J gene is TRBJ2-1, the V gene TRBV20-1, with 7 nucleotides matching TRBD2. The CDR3 is 13 amino acids. The germline CDR1 and CDR2 sequences are DFQATT and SNEGSKA (reference sequence). V gave up 6 bases and J gave up 9 bases; unmatched junction bases: 11.

The sample holds a few counts of this clonotype. The chain is built from TRBV18 and TRBJ2-3; TRBD1 might be the D (5 bases). Trimming removed 3 bases at V and 5 bases at J, with 12 bases between. This CDR3 is built from 14 residues. Germline lookup yields CDR1 KGHSH and CDR2 LQKENI. Here the CDR3 reads CASSPMGLGDTQYF. DNA of the CDR3: TGTGCCAGCTCACCGATGGGGCTAGGAGATACGCAGTATTTT.

Concerning this clonotype: With a much larger clone just one base away, this may be a read error. CDR3 loop: CTSSWGQGGLYEQFF. CDR3 sequence (DNA): TGTACCAGCAGCTGGGGACAGGGTGGCCTCTATGAGCAGTTCTTC. The chain joins TRBV7-2 to TRBJ2-1; 9 nucleotides line up with TRBD1. Germline V gene data show CDR1 as SGHTA and CDR2 as FQGNSA. The CDR3 is 15 residues long. J gave up 8 bases and V 4 bases, and 9 bases lay outside the gene matches.

Points on this clonotype: This sequence may be a read error, since a much larger clone differs from it by one base. The chain combines TRBV9 with TRBJ2-3, with TRBD1 as a possible D gene (6 bases). CDR3 length: 13 amino acids. Germline CDR1 reads SGDLS; CDR2 reads YYNGEE. The CDR3 protein is CTSSAYREDTQYF. The CDR3 nucleotides read TGTACCAGCAGCGCTTACAGGGAAGATACGCAGTATTTT.

The chain has TRBV9 and TRBJ1-2; 12 positions agree with TRBD1. Germline V gives CDR1 SGDLS, CDR2 YYNGEE. This CDR3 contains 16 residues. V lost 0 bases, J lost 4 bases, and 4 bases stayed unmatched. In DNA form, the CDR3 reads TGTGCCAGCAGCGTAGGATCGGGACAGGGGGCCTATGGCTACACCTTC. It translates to CASSVGSGQGAYGYTF.

In its sample, this clonotype was seen many times. The genes are TRBV29-1 and TRBJ2-1, with 7 nucleotides matching TRBD2. The CDR3 covers 10 residues. CDR1 SQVTM and CDR2 ANQGSEA come from the germline V gene. In nucleotides, the CDR3 is TGCAGAGTCGGGGGGAATGAGCAGTTCTTC. Protein product: CRVGGNEQFF.

V gene TRBV5-1 combines with J gene TRBJ2-3; TRBD1 matches at 8 bases. The V gene end was trimmed by 6 bases and the J gene end by 2 bases; junction bases not matched to a gene: 5. Germline V gene lookup returns CDR1 SGHRS and CDR2 YFSETQ. CDR3 length: 14 amino acids. The CDR3 reads CASKGQGSTDTQYF. DNA of the CDR3: TGCGCCAGCAAAGGACAGGGCTCCACAGATACGCAGTATTTT. Using reference TRBV5-1 and TRBJ2-3 for the parts outside the CDR3, the full variable domain is KAGVTQTPRYLIKTRGQQVTLSCSPISGHRSVSWYQQTPGQGLQFLFEYFSETQRNKGNFPGRFSGRQFSNSRSEMNVSTLELGDSALYLCASKGQGSTDTQYFGPGTRLTVL.

CDR3 sequence reads: CASSFAGILDEQYF. The CDR3 DNA follows: TGTGCCAGCAGCTTTGCGGGGATTCTTGATGAGCAGTACTTC. The rearrangement joins TRBV7-9 to TRBJ2-7; the D gene is possibly TRBD2 (6 bases). The CDR3 extends over 14 amino acids. V shed 3 bases and J shed 7 bases, with 16 bases lying between them. Germline V gene lookup returns CDR1 SEHNR and CDR2 FQNEAQ (reference sequence).

J is TRBJ1-6 and V is TRBV7-9; 7 bases fit TRBD1. This CDR3 comprises 16 residues. Per germline, CDR1 SEHNR and CDR2 FQNEAQ (reference sequence). V shed 6 bases, J shed 8 bases, and the junction held 13 bases outside the gene matches. CDR3 sequence reads: CASRTYRGGLDSPLHF. The CDR3 region has the DNA TGTGCCAGCAGAACTTACAGGGGCGGTCTTGATTCACCCCTCCACTTT.

Regarding this clonotype: A much larger clone lies one base from this, so it may be a read error. The V gene is TRBV28, the J gene TRBJ2-1, with D perhaps TRBD1 or TRBD2 (5 bases each). Germline CDR1 and CDR2: MDHEN and SYDVKM. CDR3 size: 13 residues. V lost 3 bases and J lost 13, with 16 bases in between. The CDR3 region has the DNA TGTGCCAGCAGTTTTGATCAATTAGGGACCCAGTTCTTC. Amino acid sequence: CASSFDQLGTQFF.

About this clonotype itself: One end of the junction varies from germline; a read error may be responsible. CDR3 DNA sequence: TGTGCCAGCGGTTTGGGGGGGGTTAAGGTGGAGACCCAGTACTTC. Residues: CASGLGGVKVETQYF. This sequence joins TRBV12-3 or TRBV12-4 and TRBJ2-7; TRBD2 matches 7 bases. TRBJ2-5 matches the DNA end more closely, so the J call is doubtful. This CDR3 has 15 amino acids.

This clonotype was counted many times. The V gene is TRBV20-1, the J gene TRBJ2-7; TRBD2 matches 7 bases. Trimming cost V 2 bases and J 6 bases; bases outside gene matches: 7. The CDR3 length is 13 residues. Per germline, CDR1 DFQATT and CDR2 SNEGSKA (reference sequence). The CDR3 here is CSARPPGGSEQYF. The CDR3 DNA follows: TGCAGTGCTAGACCCCCAGGCGGGAGCGAGCAGTACTTC.

To note about this clonotype: Since a much larger clone is just one base distant, this may be a read error. The V gene is TRBV2, the J gene TRBJ2-3, with 9 bases matching TRBD1. V gave up 4 bases and J gave up 3 bases; unmatched junction bases: 8. Germline CDR1 reads SNHLY; CDR2 reads FYNNEI. This CDR3 contains 16 residues. CDR3 coding DNA: TGTGCCAGCAGTGTTTATGGACAGGGGACAACAGATACGCAGTATTTT. This sequence encodes CASSVYGQGTTDTQYF.

In this sample, this clonotype turned up a few times. The rearrangement joins TRBV6-6 to TRBJ1-5, with D possibly matching TRBD1 (6 bases). The V end was cut by 2 bases, the J end by 1 base, with 9 bases between. CDR3 length equals 15 residues. CDR1 and CDR2 (germline): MNHNY, SVGAGI (reference sequence). The CDR3, as DNA: TGTGCCAGCAGTTACAACAGGGAGAGCAATCAGCCCCAGCATTTT. Residues: CASSYNRESNQPQHF.

This clonotype was observed at least ten times. The chain joins TRBV7-2 to TRBJ2-5; 7 bases match TRBD1. The V gene's germline CDR1 is SGHTA and CDR2 FQGNSA. The CDR3 length is 14 residues. J gave up 6 bases and V 6 bases, and 10 bases lay outside the gene matches. CDR3 in DNA: TGTGCCAGCAGTACAAGACAGGGTCCAAAGACCCAGTACTTC. Translation: CASSTRQGPKTQYF. Full variable domain (missing parts from reference TRBV7-2 and TRBJ2-5): GAGVSQSPSNKVTEKGKDVELRCDPISGHTALYWYRQSLGQGLEFLIYFQGNSAPDKSGLPSDRFSAERTGGSVSTLTIQRTQQEDSAVYLCASSTRQGPKTQYFGPGTRLLVL.

CDR3 nucleotide sequence: TGTGCCAGCAGCCAAAGCCAGCTTCAGTACACCTTC. Its protein is CASSQSQLQYTF. V usage is TRBV3-1 and J usage is TRBJ1-2; D remains unclear. Trimming left V 2 bases short and J 11 bases short, with 12 bases between. The CDR3 contains 12 residues. The germline CDR1 and CDR2 sequences are LGHDT and YNNKEL (reference sequence).

The chain joins TRBV7-2 to TRBJ1-2, with TRBD1 matching 7 bases. The CDR3 length is 15 residues. CDR1 is SGHTA and CDR2 is FQGNSA in the germline V gene. Losses at the gene ends were 4 bases for V and 2 bases for J; bases not matched to a gene: 7. CDR3 protein: CASSYDPGQNYGYTF. The CDR3 DNA reads as TGTGCCAGCAGCTATGACCCGGGACAGAACTATGGCTACACCTTC.

The chain links TRBV18 to TRBJ2-1, with TRBD1 matching over 7 bases. CDR3 length: 17 amino acids. Germline-derived CDR1 and CDR2 are KGHSH and LQKENI. J gave up 3 bases and V 4 bases, and 12 bases lay outside the gene matches. CDR3 DNA: TGTGCCAGCTCACAAAACCGGCACAGGGGCAGCTACAATGAGCAGTTCTTC. Translated: CASSQNRHRGSYNEQFF.

This chain connects TRBV9 to TRBJ2-7; a possible D gene is TRBD2 (7 bases). In germline, CDR1 is SGDLS, CDR2 YYNGEE. CDR3 length: 13 residues. Trimming stripped 10 bases from V and 6 bases from J, with 20 bases between. In nucleotides, the CDR3 is TGTGCCTCCAGCCGCGGGGGCACGGGCGAGCAGTACTTC. Encoded protein: CASSRGGTGEQYF.

As for this clonotype: Just one base apart from a much larger clone, this may be a read error. This chain links TRBV12-3 or TRBV12-4 with TRBJ2-3; D may be TRBD2 (5 bases). This CDR3 has 15 residues. Deletions cut 3 bases from V and 0 bases from J, with 10 bases between. The CDR3 DNA reads TGTGCCAGCAGTTTTAGGAGAGGGAGCACAGATACGCAGTATTTT. It yields the protein CASSFRRGSTDTQYF.

The rearrangement links TRBV28 to TRBJ2-6; TRBD2 might be the D (6 bases). From germline, CDR1 is MDHEN and CDR2 SYDVKM. The ends were cut back, 4 bases at V and 2 bases at J, with 12 bases in the middle. CDR3 size: 16 residues. The CDR3 loop reads CASSYRRRAGANVLTF. CDR3 nucleotides: TGTGCCAGCAGTTATCGCAGGAGGGCTGGGGCCAACGTCCTGACTTTC.

Worth noting for this clonotype: The germline gene is not matched at one end of the junction; a read error may be the cause. The V and J genes are TRBV11-3 and TRBJ2-1; 7 nucleotides align to TRBD2. Germline V lookup: CDR1 SGHNT, CDR2 YENEEA. The CDR3 covers 17 residues. CDR3 amino acids: CASSLDRGSAGATEQFF. DNA for the CDR3: TGTGCCAGTAGCTTAGATCGGGGGTCGGCGGGAGCAACTGAGCAGTTCTTC.

This clonotype occurred a few times. The V gene is TRBV20-1, the J gene TRBJ1-2; 9 nucleotides align to TRBD1. V trimming: 4 bases; J trimming: 8 bases; junction bases outside the gene matches: 8. Germline V lookup: CDR1 DFQATT, CDR2 SNEGSKA (reference sequence). CDR3 size: 13 residues. CDR3 loop: CSATGTGQAGYTF. CDR3 DNA: TGCAGTGCTACCGGGACAGGGCAGGCCGGCTACACCTTC.